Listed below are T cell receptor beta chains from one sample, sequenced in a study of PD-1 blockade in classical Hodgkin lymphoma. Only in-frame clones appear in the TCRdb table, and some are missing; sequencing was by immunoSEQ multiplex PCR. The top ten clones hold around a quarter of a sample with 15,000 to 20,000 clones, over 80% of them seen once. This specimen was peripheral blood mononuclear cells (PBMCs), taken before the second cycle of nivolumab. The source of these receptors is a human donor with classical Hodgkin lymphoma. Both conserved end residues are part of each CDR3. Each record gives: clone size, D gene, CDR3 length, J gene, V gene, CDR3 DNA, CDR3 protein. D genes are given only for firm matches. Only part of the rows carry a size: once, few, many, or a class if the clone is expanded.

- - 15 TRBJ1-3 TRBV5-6 TGTGCCAGCTTACAGGGTCCATTATCTGGAAACACCATATATTTT CASLQGPLSGNTIYF
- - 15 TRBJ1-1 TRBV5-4 TGTGCCAGCAGCTTAACGCCATCCATGAACACTGAAGCTTTCTTT CASSLTPSMNTEAFF
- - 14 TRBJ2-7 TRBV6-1 TGTGCCAGCTTTACTAGGGACCGAACCTACGAGCAGTACTTC CASFTRDRTYEQYF
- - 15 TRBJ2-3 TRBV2 TGTGCCAGCAGACCCGGGACCCAAAAGGCGGATACGCAGTATTTT CASRPGTQKADTQYF
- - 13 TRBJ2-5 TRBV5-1 TGCGCCAGCAGGCGCGGCCTCCAAGAGACCCAGTACTTC CASRRGLQETQYF
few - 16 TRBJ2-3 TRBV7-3 TGTGCCAGCACCGATTCCCCCGGGTTCCGGGCAGATACGCAGTATTTT CASTDSPGFRADTQYF
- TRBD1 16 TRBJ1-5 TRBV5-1 TGCGCCAGCAGCCCCTCGGGACAGGGGACGGGGCAGCCCCAGCATTTT CASSPSGQGTGQPQHF
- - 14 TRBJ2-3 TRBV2 TGTGCCAGCAGCCCGGGGGGACAGCAAGATACGCAGTATTTT CASSPGGQQDTQYF
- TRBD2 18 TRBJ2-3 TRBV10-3 TGTGCCATCAGTGAGTCGAGTGGGCTAGCGGGGGCTACAGATACGCAGTATTTT CAISESSGLAGATDTQYF
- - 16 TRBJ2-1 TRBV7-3 TGTGCCAGCAGCCTATCGGGGACGACGGGCCTATATGAGCAGTTCTTC CASSLSGTTGLYEQFF
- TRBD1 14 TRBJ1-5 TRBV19 TGTGCCTCGGACAGGGGGCTGGGCAATCAGCCCCAGCATTTT CASDRGLGNQPQHF
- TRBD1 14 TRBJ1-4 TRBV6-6 TGTGCCAGCAGATCCAGGACAGGGCTTGAAAAACTGTTTTTT CASRSRTGLEKLFF
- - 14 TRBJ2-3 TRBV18 TGTGCCAGCTCGCCCCGAACCGACAGGGATACGCAGTATTTT CASSPRTDRDTQYF
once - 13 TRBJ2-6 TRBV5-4 TGTGCCAGCAGCTCGGCTGGGGCCAACGTCCTGACTTTC CASSSAGANVLTF
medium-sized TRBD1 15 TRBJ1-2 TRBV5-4 TGTGCCAGCAGCTTGGATGGGACAGGGGGCTTTTCGTCCACCTTC CASSLDGTGGFSSTF
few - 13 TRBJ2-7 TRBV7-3 TGTGCCAGCAGCCCCGGGGTGGGTTCGCCGCAGTACTTC CASSPGVGSPQYF
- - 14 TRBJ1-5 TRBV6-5 TGTGCCAGCACCGAAGTCGGGGGGATTAAGCCCCAGCATTTT CASTEVGGIKPQHF
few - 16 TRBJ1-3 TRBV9 TGTGCCAGCAGCACCCAGCGGACGGCATCTGGAAACACCATATATTTT CASSTQRTASGNTIYF
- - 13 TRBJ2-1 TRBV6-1 TGTGCCATCAGCTCAGGGGACACGAATGAGCAGTTCTTC CAISSGDTNEQFF
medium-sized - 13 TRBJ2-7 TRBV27 TGTGCCAGCAGTACCGAAACAGGGCACGAGCAGTACTTC CASSTETGHEQYF
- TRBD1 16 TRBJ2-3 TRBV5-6 TGTGCCAGCAGCCGCCTGGACAGGGGGCTCACAGATACGCAGTATTTT CASSRLDRGLTDTQYF
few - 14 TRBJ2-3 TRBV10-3 TGTGCCATCAGTGAGTCCGTAGCGACAGATACGCAGTATTTT CAISESVATDTQYF
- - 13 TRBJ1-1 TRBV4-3 TGCGCCAGCAGCCAAGATCACTCAGTTGAAGCTTTCTTT CASSQDHSVEAFF
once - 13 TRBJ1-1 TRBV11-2 TGTGCCAGCAGCGCCGGGGTTGACACTGAAGCTTTCTTT CASSAGVDTEAFF
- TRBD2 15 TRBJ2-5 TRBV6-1 TGTGCCAGCAGATCTAGCGGGGGGATGCAAGAGACCCAGTACTTC CASRSSGGMQETQYF
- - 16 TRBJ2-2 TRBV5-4 TGTGCCAGCAGTACTCAGGGCCTGCAATACACCGGGGAGCTGTTTTTT CASSTQGLQYTGELFF